This TCR beta chain was sequenced during a study of blood T cell repertoires in COVID-19. Germline CDR1 and CDR2: LGHDT and YNNKEL (reference sequence). V was clipped by 1 base and J by 0 bases; unmatched bases: 5. The length of the CDR3 is 17 residues. While infection was still active, Seattle patients were enrolled and then followed longitudinally. Generated by immunoSEQ multiplex PCR, the TCRdb table keeps only in-frame clones and is missing some. The table lists some 350,000 clones, approximately 87% of them singletons. This clone occurred once. The sequence was collected from a woman aged 45-60 years with COVID-19, enrolled during active disease. V is TRBV3-1 (or the pseudogene TRBV3-2) and J is TRBJ2-2; 7 bases fit TRBD2. Sequencing used peripheral blood. CDR3 nucleotides: TGTGCCAGCAGCCAAGCGGTTGCGGGGGCGAACACCGGGGAGCTGTTTTTT. Protein product: CASSQAVAGANTGELFF.